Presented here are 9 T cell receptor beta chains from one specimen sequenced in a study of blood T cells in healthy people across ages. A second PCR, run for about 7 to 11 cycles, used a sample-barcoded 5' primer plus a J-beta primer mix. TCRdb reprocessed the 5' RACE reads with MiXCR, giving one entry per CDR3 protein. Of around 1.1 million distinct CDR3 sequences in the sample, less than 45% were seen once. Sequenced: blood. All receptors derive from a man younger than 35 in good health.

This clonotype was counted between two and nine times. CDR3 loop: CSAIGTGDGETQYF. As DNA, the CDR3 is TGCAGTGCCATAGGGACGGGGGATGGAGAGACCCAGTACTTC. The chain links TRBV20-1 to TRBJ2-5; maybe TRBD2 (6 bases). The germline CDR1 and CDR2 sequences are DFQATT and SNEGSKA (reference sequence). V gave up 6 bases and J gave up 4 bases, with 18 bases separating them. CDR3 size: 14 residues.

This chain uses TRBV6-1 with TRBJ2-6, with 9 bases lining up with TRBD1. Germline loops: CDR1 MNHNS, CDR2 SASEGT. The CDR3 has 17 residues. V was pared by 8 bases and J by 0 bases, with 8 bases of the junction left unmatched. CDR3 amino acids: CASRQGGLVSGANVLTF. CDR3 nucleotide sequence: TGTGCCAGCCGACAGGGGGGCTTAGTCTCTGGGGCCAACGTCCTGACTTTC.

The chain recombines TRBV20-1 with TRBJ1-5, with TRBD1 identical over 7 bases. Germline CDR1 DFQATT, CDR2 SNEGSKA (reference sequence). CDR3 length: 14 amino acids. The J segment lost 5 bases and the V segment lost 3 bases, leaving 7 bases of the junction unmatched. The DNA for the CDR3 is TGCAGTGCTAGTTACAGGGGATTCGATCAGCCCCAGCATTTT. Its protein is CSASYRGFDQPQHF.

CDR3 coding DNA: TGCGCCAGCAGCCAACGAGCGGGACTAGGGCCCTACAATGAGCAGTTCTTC. Its protein is CASSQRAGLGPYNEQFF. The J gene is TRBJ2-1, the V gene TRBV4-1; 8 bases are shared with TRBD2. This CDR3 is built from 17 residues. The ends lost 2 bases at V and 2 bases at J; junction bases unmatched: 8. Germline V gene sequence: CDR1 MGHRA, CDR2 YSYEKL.

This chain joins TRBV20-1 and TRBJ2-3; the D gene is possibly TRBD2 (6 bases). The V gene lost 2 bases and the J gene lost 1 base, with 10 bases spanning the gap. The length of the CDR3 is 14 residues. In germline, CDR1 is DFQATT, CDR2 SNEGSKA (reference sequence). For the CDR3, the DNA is TGCAGTGCTAGATCGGTAGCGGGCACAGATACGCAGTATTTT. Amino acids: CSARSVAGTDTQYF.

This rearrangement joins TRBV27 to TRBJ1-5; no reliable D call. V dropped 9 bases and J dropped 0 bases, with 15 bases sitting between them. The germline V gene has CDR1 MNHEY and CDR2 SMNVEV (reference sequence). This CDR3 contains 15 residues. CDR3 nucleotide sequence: TGTGCCAGACGGTTGAGAGATATTAGCAATCAGCCCCAGCATTTT. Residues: CARRLRDISNQPQHF.

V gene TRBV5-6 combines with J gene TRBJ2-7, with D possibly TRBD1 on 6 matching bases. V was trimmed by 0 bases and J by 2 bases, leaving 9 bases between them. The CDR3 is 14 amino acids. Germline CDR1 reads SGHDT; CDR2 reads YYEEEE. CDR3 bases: TGTGCCAGCAGCTTGGTCGCAGGGGCCTACGAGCAGTACTTC. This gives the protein CASSLVAGAYEQYF.

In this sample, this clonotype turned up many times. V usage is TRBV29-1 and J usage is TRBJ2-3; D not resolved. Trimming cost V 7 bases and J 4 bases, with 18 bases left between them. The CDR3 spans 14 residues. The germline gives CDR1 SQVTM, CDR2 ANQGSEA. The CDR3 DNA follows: TGCAGCGCTGGCCCAGTTTTGGTTGCAGATACGCAGTATTTT. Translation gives CSAGPVLVADTQYF.

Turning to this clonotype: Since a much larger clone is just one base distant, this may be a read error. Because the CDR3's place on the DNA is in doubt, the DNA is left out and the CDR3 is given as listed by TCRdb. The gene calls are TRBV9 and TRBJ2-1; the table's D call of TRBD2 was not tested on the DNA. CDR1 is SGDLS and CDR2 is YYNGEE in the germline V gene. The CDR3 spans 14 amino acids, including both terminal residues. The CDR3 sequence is CASSVGEGSDERFF.